A single sample is the source of the 10 T cell receptor beta chains below, sequenced in a study of T cells in Graves' hyperthyroidism and ophthalmopathy. Regions amplified from RNA transcripts were the TCR beta CDR3 regions. HTBI primers drove first-round RT-PCR of the TCR CDR3. Via MiXCR, TCRdb re-called the multiplex PCR reads, giving one row per CDR3 protein. This table has about 500,000 distinct CDR3 sequences, more than 15% appearing once. Sequenced: blood. These receptors were obtained from a woman younger than 45 with Graves' ophthalmopathy.

This clonotype was detected many times. V gene TRBV24-1 combines with J gene TRBJ2-7, with a possible D match to TRBD1 (5 bases). Per germline, CDR1 KGHDR and CDR2 SFDVKD. The V end was cut by 5 bases, the J end by 0 bases, with 13 bases between. This CDR3 contains 15 residues. Here the CDR3 DNA reads TGTGCCACCAGTGTCAGGCAGGGTGGCTCCTACGAGCAGTACTTC. This encodes CATSVRQGGSYEQYF.

The CDR3 here is CASSLDSTGVEKLFF. In DNA form, the CDR3 reads TGTGCCAGCAGCTTGGATTCTACAGGGGTGGAAAAACTGTTTTTT. This chain links TRBV5-6 with TRBJ1-4; 7 bases align to TRBD1. Losses at the gene ends were 0 bases for V and 8 bases for J; bases not matched to a gene: 7. The CDR3 length is 15 residues. The V gene's germline CDR1 is SGHDT and CDR2 YYEEEE.

The chain employs TRBV10-3 and TRBJ2-3; TRBD2 matches at 12 bases. Germline CDR1 and CDR2: ENHRY and SYGVKD. CDR3 length: 15 residues. J was trimmed by 6 bases and V by 5 bases; bases with no gene match: 6. The CDR3 nucleotides are TGTGCCATCAGTACAACCGGGACTAGCGGGGATACGCAGTATTTT. Amino acid sequence: CAISTTGTSGDTQYF.

This clonotype was recorded at least ten times. The chain combines TRBV28 with TRBJ2-7; weak D call: TRBD1 (6 bases). CDR3 length: 13 residues. Trimming took off 9 bases at V and 3 bases at J, with 15 bases between the two ends. Germline lookup yields CDR1 MDHEN and CDR2 SYDVKM. As DNA, the CDR3 is TGTGCCAGTAGAACGACAGGTCTCTACGAGCAGTACTTC. Translated, it gives CASRTTGLYEQYF.

The chain recombines TRBV18 with TRBJ2-3; D gene uncertain. Germline-derived CDR1 and CDR2 are KGHSH and LQKENI. Trimming stripped 6 bases from V and 0 bases from J, with 16 bases between. The CDR3 is made up of 16 amino acids. CDR3 DNA sequence: TGTGCCAGCTCTCCAATCGATTTGACTAGCACAGATACGCAGTATTTT. It encodes CASSPIDLTSTDTQYF. The full variable domain, rest sourced from reference TRBV18 and TRBJ2-3, is NAGVMQNPRHLVRRRGQEARLRCSPMKGHSHVYWYRQLPEEGLKFMVYLQKENIIDESGMPKERFSAEFPKEGPSILRIQQVVRGDSAAYFCASSPIDLTSTDTQYFGPGTRLTVL.

This clonotype occurred a few times. V is TRBV9 and J is TRBJ2-5, with D perhaps matching TRBD1 (5 bases). The CDR3 length is 16 residues. V was cut by 1 base and J by 1 base, with 14 bases left in between. Looked up from germline, CDR1 is SGDLS and CDR2 is YYNGEE. CDR3 protein: CASSVLAGWGQETQYF. Written as DNA, the CDR3 is TGTGCCAGCAGCGTACTGGCAGGGTGGGGCCAAGAGACCCAGTACTTC. The whole variable domain, remainder taken from reference TRBV9 and TRBJ2-5, is DSGVTQTPKHLITATGQRVTLRCSPRSGDLSVYWYQQSLDQGLQFLIQYYNGEERAKGNILERFSAQQFPDLHSELNLSSLELGDSALYFCASSVLAGWGQETQYFGPGTRLLVL.

There are many counts of this clonotype. V gene TRBV3-1 combines with J gene TRBJ1-4, with D maybe TRBD1 (6 bases). CDR3 length: 15 amino acids. The V and J ends lost 2 bases and 5 bases respectively, with 12 bases between them. Germline V CDR1 and CDR2: LGHDT, YNNKEL (reference sequence). The CDR3 DNA sequence: TGTGCCAGCAGCCAAACCCCAGGGGCAAATGAAAAACTGTTTTTT. It codes for CASSQTPGANEKLFF.

This clonotype showed up just a few times. This chain connects TRBV6-2 or TRBV6-3 to TRBJ2-7; weak D call: TRBD2 (6 bases). Germline CDR1 MNHEY, CDR2 SVGEGT. CDR3 length: 16 amino acids. Trimming left V 7 bases short and J 5 bases short, with 24 bases between. CDR3 bases: TGTGCCAGCAACCGTAACCCCCTGGGGGGAAGCGACGAGCAGTACTTC. Amino acid sequence: CASNRNPLGGSDEQYF.

This clonotype occurred many times. The gene calls are TRBV29-1 and TRBJ2-7; 10 bases align to TRBD1. V lost 6 bases to trimming and J lost 3 bases; unmatched junction nucleotides: 5. The CDR3 is 13 residues long. Germline V gene data show CDR1 as SQVTM and CDR2 as ANQGSEA. The CDR3 bases are TGCAGCGTCGGGGACAGGGGCGGCTACGAGCAGTACTTC. As protein: CSVGDRGGYEQYF.

This clonotype was found many times. The chain carries TRBV6-1 and TRBJ2-7; TRBD2 matches at 8 bases. V dropped 6 bases and J dropped 3; count of bases not matched to a gene: 7. From germline, CDR1 is MNHNS and CDR2 SASEGT. The CDR3 extends over 14 amino acids. CDR3 protein: CASREISGSYEQYF. The CDR3 DNA follows: TGTGCCAGCAGAGAAATAAGCGGGAGCTACGAGCAGTACTTC.